This TCR beta chain was observed in a study of shared clonotypes between healthy human individuals (TCRdb year 2020). Study-wide context: Three men and two women, aged 18 to 49 years, made up the cohort. For each donor, three plates each were used for CD4 naive and CD4 memory, two plates were used for CD8 naive, and one plate was used for CD8 memory. To estimate repertoire size and how much clonotype sharing occurs between individuals, the study deeply sequenced the blood TCR repertoires of five healthy adults. To increase sequencing depth and limit assay-specific biases, TCR repertoire library preparation and sequencing were carried out by different laboratories using diverse techniques. Each donor's leukapheresis produced roughly between roughly 0.9 and 8.9 billion PBMCs. Beyond this particular receptor, the publication reports: When a few donors were compared, the shared fraction of clonotypes was 5% to 6.5% for naive CD4, roughly 3.3% for naive CD8, 2.3% for memory CD4, and around 0.37% for memory CD8. The small number of donors limited the genetic and exposure-history diversity represented. Naive subsets generally had larger estimated clonotype richness than memory subsets. Sampling was restricted to blood, and TCR repertoires in tissue are likely to differ from TCR repertoires in blood. Rarefaction of sorted-subset datasets indicated incomplete sequencing despite the large sequencing depth. Compared with non-shared clonotypes, clonotypes shared by all four sorted-subset donors had higher generation probabilities. Pairwise subsampling led to the expectation that sequencing depth would affect the degree of clonotype sharing among donors.

Of note for this clone: There is no known antigen for this receptor. No per-base quality is available; no much larger clone lies one base away.

Using the deep immunoSEQ assay, multiplex PCR amplified TCR CDR3 regions from genomic DNA. Extracted genomic DNA from each cell subset was spread evenly across all wells of several immunoSEQ 96-well plates, with each plate serving as a replicate. Each replicate PCR for sorted subsets received around 210 ng genomic DNA, equal to about 30,000 T cell genomes. Purified libraries were quantified with a Qubit 3.0 fluorometer, sized on a Bioanalyzer 2100, and re-quantified with the KAPA Library Quantification kit. Every immunoSEQ 96-well plate was sequenced on a separate single-read 150-cycle Illumina NextSeq 550 flow cell. In the authors' own workflow: Because only junctional sequences without quality scores were contained in the immunoSEQ output, filtering matching that applied to full-length reads could not be performed. To assign V/J genes and CDR3, sequences were annotated against IMGT germline references using PyIR, a Python wrapper for IgBLAST v1.9. Any read was removed if the V/J assignment was weak (E-value above 1e-6), the CDR3 was missing, or the read contained stop codons, out-of-frame junctions, or ambiguous translated residues. V3J clonotypes were defined by identical inferred V gene, J gene, and CDR3 amino acid sequence. To compute the percentage overlap between repertoires, the number of shared unique clonotypes was divided by the size of the smaller repertoire. RTK rarefaction, the Chao1 estimator, and Recon v2.1 estimates of unobserved clonotypes were used to assess repertoire richness. For all TCRbeta clonotypes obtained by the gDNA method from four donors, generation probabilities were computed with OLGA. Held by TCRdb, this immuneACCESS table contains in-frame sequences only and omits some clones. Under half of the omission traces to an unresolved V gene where checked; the cause of the rest is unknown. The V and J calls and clone size are taken from that table; D and trimming were inferred from the DNA. The sample table shows a few million clones, and just under 95% are seen once. 1.5% to 2% of the sample comes from the top ten.

The germline V gene yields SGHVS for CDR1 and FQNEAQ for CDR2. V gives up 1 base and J gives up 0 bases, and the segment between their germline ends measures 10 bases. Spanning cysteine to phenylalanine, the CDR3 consists of 16 amino acids. CDR3 DNA is the only sequence kept; it has 48 bases, read in frame from the first base. For the CD8 naive samples, CD45RO-negative cells were positively selected for CCR7, yielding a CD45RA+CCR7+ population from which TemRA cells were excluded. Donors were healthy HIV-negative adults with no recently reported acute infections or vaccinations. Every donor was a Caucasian adult living in Nashville, Tennessee, USA. Blood was collected by leukapheresis, and PBMCs were isolated by Ficoll-Histopaque density gradient centrifugation and then cryopreserved in liquid nitrogen vapor phase. Analytical flow cytometry was used to check the purity and quantity of every magnetically sorted T cell population. Each sorted fraction had its genomic DNA isolated and then quantified by UV absorbance on a Nanodrop 2000c.

Sequenced: naive CD8+ T cells from PBMCs. In the paper's terms, the cell subset or site label means: CD45RA+CCR7+. The sequence is built from TRBV7-8 and TRBJ1-5; the D gene identity is not certain. This clonotype originated in a man aged 18 to 35 in good health. Some clones in this sample may be carry-over from other donors' samples. The nucleotide sequence is TGTGCCAGCAGCTTAGATCAGGAATTTAGCAATCAGCCCCAGCATTTT. Its translation reads: CASSLDQEFSNQPQHF.